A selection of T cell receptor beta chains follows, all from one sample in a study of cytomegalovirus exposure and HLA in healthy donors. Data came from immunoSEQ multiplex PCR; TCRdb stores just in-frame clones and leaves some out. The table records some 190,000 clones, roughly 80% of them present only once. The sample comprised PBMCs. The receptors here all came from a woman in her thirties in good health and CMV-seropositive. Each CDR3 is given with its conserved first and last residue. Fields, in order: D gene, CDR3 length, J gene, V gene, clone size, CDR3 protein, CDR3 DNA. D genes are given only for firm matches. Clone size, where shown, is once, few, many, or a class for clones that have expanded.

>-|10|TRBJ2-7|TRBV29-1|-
CSVAEYEQYF
TGCAGCGTTGCCGAGTACGAGCAGTACTTC
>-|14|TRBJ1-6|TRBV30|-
CAWSLGTYNSPLHF
TGTGCCTGGAGTTTGGGCACCTATAATTCACCCCTCCACTTT
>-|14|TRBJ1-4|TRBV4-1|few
CASSQRTSDEKLFF
TGCGCCAGCAGCCAGAGGACATCGGATGAAAAACTGTTTTTT
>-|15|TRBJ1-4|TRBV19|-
CASSVAGGGSEKLFF
TGTGCCAGTAGTGTCGCCGGGGGTGGTAGTGAAAAACTGTTTTTT
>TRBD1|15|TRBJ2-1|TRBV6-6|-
CASSYSRGSYNEQFF
TGTGCCAGCAGTTACTCCAGGGGGTCCTACAATGAGCAGTTCTTC
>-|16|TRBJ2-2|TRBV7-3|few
CASSPQPSQNTGELFF
TGTGCCAGCAGCCCTCAACCGAGCCAGAACACCGGGGAGCTGTTTTTT
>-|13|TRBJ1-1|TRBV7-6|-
CASSPGGNTEAFF
TGTGCCAGCAGCCCCGGAGGGAACACTGAAGCTTTCTTT
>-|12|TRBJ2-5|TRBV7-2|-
CASSFRGETQYF
TGTGCCAGCAGCTTTCGGGGAGAGACCCAGTACTTC
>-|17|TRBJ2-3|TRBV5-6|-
CASSPDLGALSTDTQYF
TGTGCCAGCAGCCCGGATCTTGGGGCGTTAAGCACAGATACGCAGTATTTT
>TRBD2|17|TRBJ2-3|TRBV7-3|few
CASSLTGLAGNTDTQYF
TGTGCCAGCAGCTTAACTGGACTAGCGGGGAACACAGATACGCAGTATTTT
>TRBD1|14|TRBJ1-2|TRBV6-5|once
CASSYDRGNYGYTF
TGTGCCAGCAGTTATGACAGGGGGAACTATGGCTACACCTTC
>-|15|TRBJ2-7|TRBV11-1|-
CASSYYTGFSYEQYF
TGTGCCAGCAGCTACTACACAGGGTTTAGTTACGAGCAGTACTTC
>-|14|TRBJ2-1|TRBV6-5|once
CASSPGVLNNEQFF
TGTGCCAGCAGCCCGGGGGTACTCAACAATGAGCAGTTCTTC
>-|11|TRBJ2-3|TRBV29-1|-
CSVEGAGRQYF
TGCAGCGTTGAAGGCGCGGGCCGTCAGTATTTT
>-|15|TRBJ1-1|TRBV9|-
CASSVEAVMNTEAFF
TGTGCCAGCAGCGTCGAGGCAGTTATGAACACTGAAGCTTTCTTT
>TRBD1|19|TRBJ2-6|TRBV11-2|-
CASSRRQGPLHSGANVLTF
TGTGCCAGCAGCCGACGACAGGGGCCGTTGCACTCTGGGGCCAACGTCCTGACTTTC
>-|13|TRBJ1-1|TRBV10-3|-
CAISGTVNTEAFF
TGTGCCATCAGTGGAACAGTGAACACTGAAGCTTTCTTT
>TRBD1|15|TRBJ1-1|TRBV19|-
CASSNPGQGRAEAFF
TGTGCCAGTAGTAACCCGGGACAGGGGAGAGCTGAAGCTTTCTTT
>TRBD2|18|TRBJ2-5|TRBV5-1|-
CASSREWGRGVEEETQYF
TGCGCCAGCAGCAGAGAATGGGGGCGGGGGGTGGAAGAAGAGACCCAGTACTTC
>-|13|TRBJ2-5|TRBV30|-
CAWTGGVLETQYF
TGTGCCTGGACCGGGGGTGTCCTGGAGACCCAGTACTTC
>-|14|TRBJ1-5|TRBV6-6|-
CASTGDWNNQPQHF
TGTGCCAGCACAGGGGATTGGAACAATCAGCCCCAGCATTTT
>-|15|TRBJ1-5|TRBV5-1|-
CASSLSGEGDQPQHF
TGCGCCAGCAGCTTATCAGGGGAGGGGGATCAGCCCCAGCATTTT
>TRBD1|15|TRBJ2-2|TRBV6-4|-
CASTMTGDNTGELFF
TGTGCCAGCACTATGACAGGGGATAACACCGGGGAGCTGTTTTTT
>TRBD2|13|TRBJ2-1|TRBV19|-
CASSGGRGNEQFF
TGTGCCAGTAGTGGCGGGAGGGGGAATGAGCAGTTCTTC
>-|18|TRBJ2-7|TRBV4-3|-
CASSQDGPGVGGSYEQYF
TGCGCCAGCAGCCAAGATGGCCCCGGGGTGGGGGGATCCTACGAGCAGTACTTC
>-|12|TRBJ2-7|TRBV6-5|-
CASRNRVYEQYF
TGTGCCAGCAGGAACAGGGTCTACGAGCAGTACTTC
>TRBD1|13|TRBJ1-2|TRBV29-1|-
CSDLYGQGYGYTF
TGCAGCGACTTATACGGACAGGGGTATGGCTACACCTTC
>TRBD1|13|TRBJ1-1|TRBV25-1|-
CASSSDRGRRAFF
TGTGCCAGCAGCTCGGACAGGGGGCGACGAGCTTTCTTT
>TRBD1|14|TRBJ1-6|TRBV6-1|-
CASRSTGGYSPLHF
TGTGCCAGCAGGTCGACAGGGGGATATTCACCCCTCCACTTT
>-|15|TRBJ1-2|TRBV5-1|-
CASSLVAGQGYGYTF
TGCGCCAGCAGCTTGGTGGCAGGGCAAGGCTATGGCTACACCTTC
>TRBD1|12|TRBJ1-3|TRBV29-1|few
CSVRGPGNTIYF
TGCAGCGTCAGGGGGCCGGGAAACACCATATATTTT
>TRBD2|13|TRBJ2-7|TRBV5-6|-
CASSFSGGWEQYF
TGTGCCAGCAGCTTCTCGGGGGGGTGGGAGCAGTACTTC
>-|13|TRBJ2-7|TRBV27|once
CASSFPGSYEQYF
TGTGCCAGCAGTTTCCCAGGATCCTACGAGCAGTACTTC
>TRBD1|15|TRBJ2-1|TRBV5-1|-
CASSPIPGQWNEQFF
TGCGCCAGCAGCCCGATACCGGGACAGTGGAATGAGCAGTTCTTC
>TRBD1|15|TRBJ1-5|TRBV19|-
CASRSGQGGNQPQHF
TGTGCCAGCCGATCAGGACAGGGAGGCAATCAGCCCCAGCATTTT
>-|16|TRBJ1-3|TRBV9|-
CASSASSFLLGNTIYF
TGTGCCAGCAGCGCTAGCTCATTTCTACTAGGAAACACCATATATTTT
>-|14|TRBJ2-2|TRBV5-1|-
CASSLDRPTGELFF
TGCGCCAGCAGCCTGGACAGACCTACCGGGGAGCTGTTTTTT
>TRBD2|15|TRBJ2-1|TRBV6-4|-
CASSELAGIYNEQFF
TGTGCCAGCAGTGAACTAGCGGGAATCTACAATGAGCAGTTCTTC
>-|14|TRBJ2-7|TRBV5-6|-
CASSPQGGPYEQYF
TGTGCCAGCAGCCCACAGGGGGGGCCCTACGAGCAGTACTTC
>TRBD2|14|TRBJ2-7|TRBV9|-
CASSVVAGSYEQYF
TGTGCCAGCAGCGTCGTAGCGGGAAGCTACGAGCAGTACTTC
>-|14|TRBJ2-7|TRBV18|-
CASSPTGGPNEQYF
TGTGCCAGCTCACCTACCGGGGGGCCGAACGAGCAGTACTTC
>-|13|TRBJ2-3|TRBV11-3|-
CASSPQGTDTQYF
TGTGCCAGCAGCCCACAGGGCACAGATACGCAGTATTTT
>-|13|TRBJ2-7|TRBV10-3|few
CAISRVTRGAQYF
TGTGCCATCAGTCGGGTGACCCGGGGGGCGCAGTACTTC
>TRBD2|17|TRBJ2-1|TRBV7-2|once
CASSFASGGHSYNEQFF
TGTGCCAGCAGCTTCGCTAGCGGGGGGCACTCCTACAATGAGCAGTTCTTC
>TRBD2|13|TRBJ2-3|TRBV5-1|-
CASSPEPSGGVRF
TGCGCCAGCAGCCCGGAACCTAGCGGGGGAGTCCGGTTT
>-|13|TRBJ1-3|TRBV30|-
CAWLQEAGNTIYF
TGTGCCTGGCTCCAGGAAGCTGGAAACACCATATATTTT